This T cell receptor (beta chain) was sequenced for a study of glioma-infiltrating T cells. Study-level findings and limits: Above-expected tissue-blood divergence occurred in all gliomas, most in low-grade ones.

Turning to this clonotype: Its antigen is unidentified.

Amplification of TCR alpha and beta CDR3 regions from RNA used iRepertoire nested multiplex PCR. TCRdb independently ran MiXCR on the multiplex PCR reads; one entry per CDR3 protein. The table shows about 410,000 distinct CDR3 sequences, with about two fifths occurring only once. V dropped 7 bases and J dropped 3 bases, with 15 bases sitting between them. Germline V CDR1 and CDR2: DFQATT, SNEGSKA (reference sequence). This CDR3 contains 14 residues. The chain combines TRBV20-1 with TRBJ1-4; maybe TRBD1 (6 bases). Sequenced sample: glioma tissue, nonneoplastic brain tissue, or PBMCs (not recorded which). The sequence came from a human donor with low-grade glioma or glioblastoma, undergoing nonglioma brain surgery, or in good health (not recorded which). This CDR3 reads CSVTWTVSNEKLFF. For the CDR3, the DNA is TGCAGTGTTACCTGGACAGTGTCTAATGAAAAACTGTTTTTT.